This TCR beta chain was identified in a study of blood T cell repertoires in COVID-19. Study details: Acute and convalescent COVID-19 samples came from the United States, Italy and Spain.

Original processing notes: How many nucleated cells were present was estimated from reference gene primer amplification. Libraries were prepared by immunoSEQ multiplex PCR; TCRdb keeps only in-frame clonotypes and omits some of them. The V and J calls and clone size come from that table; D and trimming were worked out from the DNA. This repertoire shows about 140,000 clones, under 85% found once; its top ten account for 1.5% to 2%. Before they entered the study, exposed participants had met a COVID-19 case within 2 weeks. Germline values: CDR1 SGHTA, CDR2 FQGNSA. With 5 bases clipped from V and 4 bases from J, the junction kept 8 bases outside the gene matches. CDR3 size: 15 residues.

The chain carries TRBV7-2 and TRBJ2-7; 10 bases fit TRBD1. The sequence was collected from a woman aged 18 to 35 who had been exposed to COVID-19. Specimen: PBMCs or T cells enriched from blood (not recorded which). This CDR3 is CASSPRAGQGYEQYF. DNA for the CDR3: TGTGCCAGCAGCCCGCGAGCGGGACAGGGGTACGAGCAGTACTTC.